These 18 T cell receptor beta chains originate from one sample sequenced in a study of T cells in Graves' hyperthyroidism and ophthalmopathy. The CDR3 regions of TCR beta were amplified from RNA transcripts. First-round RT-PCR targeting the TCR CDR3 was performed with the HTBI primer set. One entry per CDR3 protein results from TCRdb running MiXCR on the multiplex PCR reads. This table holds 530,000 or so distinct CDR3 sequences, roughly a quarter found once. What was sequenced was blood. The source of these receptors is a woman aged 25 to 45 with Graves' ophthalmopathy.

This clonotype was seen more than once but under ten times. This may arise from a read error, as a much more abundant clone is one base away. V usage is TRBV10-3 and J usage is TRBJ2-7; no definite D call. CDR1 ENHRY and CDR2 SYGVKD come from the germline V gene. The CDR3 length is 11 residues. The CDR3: CAFSETDEQYF. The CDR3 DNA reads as TGTGCCTTCAGTGAAACAGATGAGCAGTACTTC.

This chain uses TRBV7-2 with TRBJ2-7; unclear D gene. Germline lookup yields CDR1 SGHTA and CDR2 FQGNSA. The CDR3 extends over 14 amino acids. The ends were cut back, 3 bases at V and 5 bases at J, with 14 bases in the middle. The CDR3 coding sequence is TGTGCCAGCAGCTTGGAGTACTCCTCAAACGAGCAGTACTTC. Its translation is CASSLEYSSNEQYF. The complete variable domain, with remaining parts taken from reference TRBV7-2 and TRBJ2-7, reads GAGVSQSPSNKVTEKGKDVELRCDPISGHTALYWYRQSLGQGLEFLIYFQGNSAPDKSGLPSDRFSAERTGGSVSTLTIQRTQQEDSAVYLCASSLEYSSNEQYFGPGTRLTVT.

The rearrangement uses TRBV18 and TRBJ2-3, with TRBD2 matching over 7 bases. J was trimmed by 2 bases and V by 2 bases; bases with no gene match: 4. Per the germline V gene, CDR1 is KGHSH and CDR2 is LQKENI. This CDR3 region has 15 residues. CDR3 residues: CASSPGRGNTDTQYF. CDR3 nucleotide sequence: TGTGCCAGCTCACCAGGGCGGGGGAACACAGATACGCAGTATTTT. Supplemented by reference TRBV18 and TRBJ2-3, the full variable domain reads NAGVMQNPRHLVRRRGQEARLRCSPMKGHSHVYWYRQLPEEGLKFMVYLQKENIIDESGMPKERFSAEFPKEGPSILRIQQVVRGDSAAYFCASSPGRGNTDTQYFGPGTRLTVL.

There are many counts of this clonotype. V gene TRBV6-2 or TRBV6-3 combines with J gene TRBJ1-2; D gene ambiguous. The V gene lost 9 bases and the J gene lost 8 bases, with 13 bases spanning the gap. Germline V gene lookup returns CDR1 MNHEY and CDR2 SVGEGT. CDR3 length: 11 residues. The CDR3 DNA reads TGTGCCAGTTCCTCCGGCGGCGGCTACACCTTC. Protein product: CASSSGGGYTF.

CDR3 sequence reads: CSARTDSLQYF. CDR3 DNA: TGCAGTGCTAGGACAGACTCCCTTCAGTACTTC. The chain carries TRBV20-1 and TRBJ2-4; weak D call: TRBD1 (5 bases). CDR3 length: 11 residues. V lost 3 bases, J lost 11 bases, and 11 bases lay in between. The germline gives CDR1 DFQATT, CDR2 SNEGSKA (reference sequence).

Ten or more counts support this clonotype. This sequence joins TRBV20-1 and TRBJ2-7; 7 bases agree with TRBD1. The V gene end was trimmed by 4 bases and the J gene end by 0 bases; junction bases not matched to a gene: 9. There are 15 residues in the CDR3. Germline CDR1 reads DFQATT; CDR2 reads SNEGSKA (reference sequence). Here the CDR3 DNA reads TGCAGTGCTACCCCAACGGACAGGCTCTCCTACGAGCAGTACTTC. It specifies CSATPTDRLSYEQYF.

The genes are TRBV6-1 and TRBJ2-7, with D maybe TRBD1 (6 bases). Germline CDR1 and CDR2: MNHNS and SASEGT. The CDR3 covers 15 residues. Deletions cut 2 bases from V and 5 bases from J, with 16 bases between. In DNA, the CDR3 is TGTGCCAGCAGTGAAACAGTACAGGGTGGTCACGAGCAGTACTTC. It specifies CASSETVQGGHEQYF.

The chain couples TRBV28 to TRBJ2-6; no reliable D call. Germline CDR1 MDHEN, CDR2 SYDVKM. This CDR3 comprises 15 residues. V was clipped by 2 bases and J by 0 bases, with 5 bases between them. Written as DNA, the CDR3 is TGTGCCAGCAGTTTAAGATTCTCTGGGGCCAACGTCCTGACTTTC. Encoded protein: CASSLRFSGANVLTF.

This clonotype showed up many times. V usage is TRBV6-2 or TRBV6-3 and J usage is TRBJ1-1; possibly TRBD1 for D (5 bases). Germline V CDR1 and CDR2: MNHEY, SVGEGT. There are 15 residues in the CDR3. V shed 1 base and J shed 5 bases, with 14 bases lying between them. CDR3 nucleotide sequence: TGTGCCAGCAGTTACTGGTCCCGGGGGTTAACTGAAGCTTTCTTT. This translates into CASSYWSRGLTEAFF.

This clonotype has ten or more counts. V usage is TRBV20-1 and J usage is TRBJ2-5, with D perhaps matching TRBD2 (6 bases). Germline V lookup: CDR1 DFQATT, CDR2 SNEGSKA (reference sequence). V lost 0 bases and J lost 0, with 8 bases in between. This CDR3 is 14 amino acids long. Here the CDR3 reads CSARDGGHQETQYF. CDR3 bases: TGCAGTGCTAGAGATGGAGGGCACCAAGAGACCCAGTACTTC.

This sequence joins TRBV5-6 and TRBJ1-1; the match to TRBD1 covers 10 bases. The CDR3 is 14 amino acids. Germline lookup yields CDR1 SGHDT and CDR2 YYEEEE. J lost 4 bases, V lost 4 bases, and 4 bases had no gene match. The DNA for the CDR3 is TGTGCCAGCAGCCGCCGGACAGGGGGCACTGAAGCTTTCTTT. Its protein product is CASSRRTGGTEAFF. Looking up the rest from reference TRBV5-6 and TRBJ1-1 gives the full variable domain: DAGVTQSPTHLIKTRGQQVTLRCSPKSGHDTVSWYQQALGQGPQFIFQYYEEEERQRGNFPDRFSGHQFPNYSSELNVNALLLGDSALYLCASSRRTGGTEAFFGQGTRLTVV.

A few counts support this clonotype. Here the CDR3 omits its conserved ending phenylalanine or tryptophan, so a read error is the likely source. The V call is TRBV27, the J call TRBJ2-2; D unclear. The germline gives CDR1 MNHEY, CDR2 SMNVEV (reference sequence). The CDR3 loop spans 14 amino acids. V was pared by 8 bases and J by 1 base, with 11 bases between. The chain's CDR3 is CASAAELNTGELFS. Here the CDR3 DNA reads TGTGCCAGCGCAGCCGAGCTGAACACCGGGGAGCTGTTTTCT.

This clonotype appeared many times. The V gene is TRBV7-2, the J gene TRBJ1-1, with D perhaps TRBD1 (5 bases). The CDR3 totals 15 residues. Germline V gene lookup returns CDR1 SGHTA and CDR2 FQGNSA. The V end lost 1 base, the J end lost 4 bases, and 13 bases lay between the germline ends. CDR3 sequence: CASSLEGAWSTEAFF. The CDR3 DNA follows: TGTGCCAGCAGCTTAGAAGGGGCATGGAGCACTGAAGCTTTCTTT.

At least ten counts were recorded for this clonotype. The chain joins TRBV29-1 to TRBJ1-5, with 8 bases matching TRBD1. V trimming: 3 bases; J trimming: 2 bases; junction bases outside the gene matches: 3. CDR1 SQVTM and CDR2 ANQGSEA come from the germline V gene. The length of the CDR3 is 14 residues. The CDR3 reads CSVDTGQGNQPQHF. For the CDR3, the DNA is TGCAGCGTTGACACGGGACAGGGCAATCAGCCCCAGCATTTT.

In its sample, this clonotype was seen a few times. For the CDR3, the DNA is TGTGCCAGCAGTGCCACTTATTCTAGGTATCTAATGGAACTCGAGCAGTACTTC. Its translation: CASSATYSRYLMELEQYF. The V and J genes are TRBV6-1 and TRBJ2-7; unclear D gene. The CDR3 extends over 18 amino acids. The V end lost 4 bases, the J end lost 6 bases, and 28 bases lay between the germline ends. CDR1 is MNHNS, CDR2 SASEGT, per germline.

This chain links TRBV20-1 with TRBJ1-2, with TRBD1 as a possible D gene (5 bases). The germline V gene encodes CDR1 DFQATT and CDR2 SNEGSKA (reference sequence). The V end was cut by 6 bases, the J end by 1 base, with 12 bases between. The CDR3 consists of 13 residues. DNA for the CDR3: TGCAGTGCGCTAGCGACAGTTAACTATGGCTACACCTTC. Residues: CSALATVNYGYTF.

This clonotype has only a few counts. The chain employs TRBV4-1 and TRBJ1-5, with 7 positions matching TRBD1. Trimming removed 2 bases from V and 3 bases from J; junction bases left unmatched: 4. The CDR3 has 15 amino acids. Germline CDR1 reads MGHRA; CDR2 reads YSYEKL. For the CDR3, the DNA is TGCGCCAGCAGCCAATTTACAGGGGACAATCAGCCCCAGCATTTT. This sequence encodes CASSQFTGDNQPQHF.

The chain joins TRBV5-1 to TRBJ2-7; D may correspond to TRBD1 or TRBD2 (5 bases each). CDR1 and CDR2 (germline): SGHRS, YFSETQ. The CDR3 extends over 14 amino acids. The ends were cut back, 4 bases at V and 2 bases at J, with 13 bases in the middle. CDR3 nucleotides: TGCGCCAGCAGCCCCGGGACCGTCCCCTACGAGCAGTACTTC. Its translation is CASSPGTVPYEQYF.